This TCR beta chain was recovered during a study of T cell responses to AZD1222 COVID-19 vaccine (dated by TCRdb to about 2021). Regarding the complete study: Because spike-specific TCR depth and breadth did not differ between the two schedules, AZD1222 recipients who got a second dose at roughly 4 weeks were pooled with those who got a second dose at roughly 12 weeks. TCR sequencing covered 230 to 250 trial participants: about 210 given two doses of AZD1222 and approximately 26 given two doses of MenACWY control vaccine. Enrollment into the trials was organized by age into subgroups of 18-55, 56-69 and 70-plus years, and those subgroups contained roughly 160, 29 and 62 TCR-sequenced participants, respectively.

Study-level results and caveats: Participants were mostly white British and included more females than males, and it was suggested by the authors that clonal diversity may have been underestimated. Epitopes outside the regions mutated in the B.1.351 and B.1.1.7 variants were reportedly recognized by nearly half of the unique spike-specific TCRs. Because no samples from the day 14 peak response were available, repertoires could be characterized only after the peak T cell response. Spike-specific TCR breadth and depth rose significantly after two AZD1222 doses compared with day 0 and with MenACWY recipients. In the small 56-69-year group, the increase in depth fell short of significance, most likely because of low power. Vaccine-associated CD4 TCRs spanned the whole spike protein, with dominant responses in regions 160-218 and 743-854. Conclusions about previously exposed vaccinees were limited because only six AZD1222 recipients were SARS-CoV-2 seropositive at baseline.

Concerning this clone: Its antigen is not yet known. No much larger clonotype is one base removed from it; base qualities were not supplied.

What this sample's time point label stands for: baseline before first vaccination. Samples from vaccinated people were obtained from the UK trials COV001 and COV002, which included a single-blind randomized controlled phase 2/3 trial of AZD1222 (ChAdOx1 nCoV-19) in healthy adults. For TCRbeta chain sequencing, PBMC samples were collected from trial participants at day 0 and at day 28 after the second dose. The CDR3 regions of human TCRbeta chains were analyzed by immunosequencing. The authors processed their data as follows. Repertoire TCRs were checked for matches against a reference library of SARS-CoV-2-specific TCRs that had been generated using the MIRA antigen-specificity platform. Breadth was defined as the fraction of unique TCRs that were SARS-CoV-2-associated. Depth was defined as the fraction of total T cells that were SARS-CoV-2-associated. Using the MIRA data, each spike-specific TCR was assigned both to the spike region to which the TCR was reactive and to a CD4 or CD8 class. Log10-transformed breadth and depth values were compared by one-way ANOVA with Sidak's multiple comparisons tests. Held by TCRdb, this immuneACCESS table contains in-frame sequences only and omits some clones. Under half of the omission traces to an unresolved V gene where checked; the cause of the rest is unknown. V, J and clone size are those of that table, while D and trimming were read from the DNA. The sample table records over 85,000 clones; around 91% of these occur just once. The top ten constitute over 7.5% of the sample.

CDR1 and CDR2 were assigned from the germline V gene as SNHLY and FYNNEI. The CDR3 spans 16 residues, from the cysteine through the phenylalanine. Only the CDR3 DNA stays, 48 bases, in frame from base 1. The germline V end is reduced by 8 bases and the J end by 2 bases; junction bases left unmatched: 12. The receptor was derived from an adult in good health. The sequenced sample was peripheral blood, obtained on day 0 of AZD1222 vaccination. The chain employs TRBV2 and TRBJ2-5; TRBD2 agrees with 9 junctional bases. The base sequence is TGTGCCAGCCATGAGGGCGGGGGGGCCAGTCAAGAGACCCAGTACTTC. It is translated as CASHEGGGASQETQYF. Outside the CDR3, residues come from the reference TRBV2 and TRBJ2-5 proteins, so the full variable domain is: EPEVTQTPSHQVTQMGQEVILRCVPISNHLYFYWYRQILGQKVEFLVSFYNNEISEKSEIFDDQFSVERPDGSNFTLKIRSTKLEDSAMYFCASHEGGGASQETQYFGPGTRLLVL.